One sample yielded the 23 T cell receptor beta chains listed below, sequenced in a study of T cells after yellow fever vaccination. TCRdb ran MiXCR on the 5' RACE reads and lists one entry per CDR3 protein. This table has about 240,000 distinct CDR3 sequences, 3.6% appearing once. Sequencing was performed on PBMCs, taken 15 days after the yellow fever booster vaccination. These receptors came from a man between 18 and 29 years old who received the YFV17D yellow fever vaccine.

Remarks on this clonotype: This may stem from a read error, because a much larger clone lies one nucleotide away. The rearrangement joins TRBV6-2 or TRBV6-3 to TRBJ2-7, with a tentative D call TRBD2 (6 bases). The length of the CDR3 is 15 residues. The ends were cut back, 8 bases at V and 7 bases at J, with 24 bases in the middle. Looked up from germline, CDR1 is MNHEY and CDR2 is SVGEGT. CDR3 amino acids: CASPTPGRGVAEQYF. DNA of the CDR3: TGTGCCAGCCCTACCCCCGGGAGAGGGGTGGCGGAGCAGTACTTC.

This clonotype was seen at least ten times. The chain employs TRBV24-1 and TRBJ2-1; no clear D gene. There are 17 residues in the CDR3. With 8 bases removed from V and 0 bases from J, the gap between germline ends came to 19 bases. The germline gives CDR1 KGHDR, CDR2 SFDVKD. CDR3 amino acids: CATTPARLPSSYNEQFF. The CDR3 nucleotides read TGTGCCACCACCCCAGCGAGATTACCTTCCTCCTACAATGAGCAGTTCTTC.

The chain combines TRBV7-2 with TRBJ2-6; D gene ambiguous. V lost 11 bases, J lost 0 bases, and 11 bases lay in between. CDR1 is SGHTA and CDR2 is FQGNSA in the germline V gene. The CDR3 runs 14 residues. The CDR3 region has the DNA TGTGCCGGAAGTGGGGACTCTGGGGCCAACGTCCTGACTTTC. Its translation: CAGSGDSGANVLTF.

In this sample, this clonotype turned up a few times. The chain links TRBV19 to TRBJ1-5; D is uncertain. Germline CDR1 reads LNHDA; CDR2 reads SQIVND (reference sequence). The CDR3 runs 12 residues. With 7 bases removed from V and 7 bases from J, the gap between germline ends came to 11 bases. The CDR3 is CASNKAGQPQHF. The CDR3 DNA reads as TGTGCCAGTAATAAAGCCGGGCAGCCCCAGCATTTT.

This clonotype has a count of ten or more. The CDR3 nucleotides are TGTGCCAGCAGCTTGATAGCCGGGGGCCAAGAGACCCAGTACTTC. Amino acid sequence: CASSLIAGGQETQYF. This rearrangement joins TRBV5-4 to TRBJ2-5, with a tentative D call TRBD2 (6 bases). Between the trimmed V and J ends, which lost 1 base and 1 base, there was a span of 11 bases. Germline V gene lookup returns CDR1 SGHNT and CDR2 YYREEE (reference sequence). The CDR3 loop spans 15 amino acids.

The table lists this clonotype with many counts. The gene calls are TRBV7-2 and TRBJ2-3; 7 bases agree with TRBD2. CDR1 SGHTA and CDR2 FQGNSA come from the germline V gene. Germline trimming cut 3 bases from V and 3 bases from J; bases unmatched to any gene: 6. The CDR3 is made up of 15 amino acids. CDR3 coding DNA: TGTGCCAGCAGCTTCTACGGGGGGTCGACAGATACGCAGTATTTT. Protein product: CASSFYGGSTDTQYF.

This clonotype was seen many times. The rearrangement uses TRBV6-2 or TRBV6-3 and TRBJ2-3, with D unclear. Trimming shortened V by 0 bases and J by 1 base, and 5 bases separated the two germline ends. The CDR3 runs to 14 residues. CDR1 is MNHEY and CDR2 is SVGEGT in the germline V gene. This chain's CDR3 is CASSYSAGTDTQYF. CDR3 coding DNA: TGTGCCAGCAGTTACTCAGCCGGCACAGATACGCAGTATTTT.

This clonotype was observed at least ten times. The chain combines TRBV7-2 with TRBJ1-2; D not certain. The V and J ends lost 8 bases and 4 bases respectively, with 11 bases between them. The CDR3 consists of 12 residues. CDR1 is SGHTA and CDR2 is FQGNSA in the germline V gene. This CDR3 is CASALGGYGYTF. The CDR3 DNA reads TGTGCCAGCGCCTTGGGTGGCTATGGCTACACCTTC.

This clonotype was found many times. The chain is built from TRBV4-1 and TRBJ1-1; D is undetermined. The CDR3 contains 14 residues. Looked up from germline, CDR1 is MGHRA and CDR2 is YSYEKL. V was trimmed by 3 bases and J by 0 bases, leaving 8 bases between them. The CDR3 region is CASSQGLLNTEAFF. The CDR3 nucleotides read TGCGCCAGCAGCCAGGGATTATTGAACACTGAAGCTTTCTTT.

This clonotype was recorded at least ten times. The V call is TRBV7-2, the J call TRBJ1-1; TRBD1 aligns across 8 bases. CDR1 is SGHTA and CDR2 is FQGNSA in the germline V gene. CDR3 length: 13 residues. V was pared by 6 bases and J by 9 bases, with 9 bases of the junction left unmatched. The CDR3 loop reads CASRGGQEVKAFF. For the CDR3, the DNA is TGTGCCAGCAGGGGGGGACAGGAGGTAAAAGCTTTCTTT.

This clonotype was counted at least ten times. The chain uses TRBV20-1 and TRBJ2-7; TRBD1 matches at 12 bases. V shed 4 bases, J shed 1 base, and the junction held 5 bases outside the gene matches. The germline V gene has CDR1 DFQATT and CDR2 SNEGSKA (reference sequence). The CDR3 runs to 15 residues. CDR3 region: CSATPGQGASYEQYV. CDR3 coding DNA: TGCAGTGCTACCCCGGGACAGGGGGCTTCCTACGAGCAGTACGTC.

This clonotype was seen at least ten times. The rearrangement links TRBV20-1 to TRBJ1-5; D ambiguous. CDR1 and CDR2 (germline): DFQATT, SNEGSKA (reference sequence). Trimming stripped 6 bases from V and 0 bases from J, with 9 bases between. CDR3 length: 13 residues. The CDR3 region has the DNA TGCAGTGCCCCCCGGGATAGCAATCAGCCCCAGCATTTT. Translated: CSAPRDSNQPQHF.

This clonotype was seen repeatedly, ten times or more. The chain uses TRBV6-1 and TRBJ2-7; D gene ambiguous. This CDR3 has 13 residues. CDR1 is MNHNS, CDR2 SASEGT, per germline. The ends were cut back, 6 bases at V and 5 bases at J, with 14 bases in the middle. The CDR3 loop is CASSAAKRDEQYV. The CDR3 DNA reads TGTGCCAGCAGCGCCGCGAAAAGGGACGAGCAGTACGTC.

A word on this clonotype: The missing conserved phenylalanine or tryptophan at the end of this CDR3 makes a read error likely. This chain uses TRBV5-1 with TRBJ2-7, with a weak D call TRBD1 (5 bases). V lost 5 bases and J lost 6, with 21 bases in between. The CDR3 is 15 residues long. From germline, CDR1 is SGHRS and CDR2 YFSETQ. In DNA form, the CDR3 reads TGCGCCAGCAGTTCTCCCGGTGGACACCGCTTCGAGCAGTACTTG. Protein sequence: CASSSPGGHRFEQYL.

This clonotype was counted many times. The DNA of the CDR3 is TGTGCCACCAACCAGGGTCAGACCGGGGAGCTGTTTTTT. Amino acids: CATNQGQTGELFF. V usage is TRBV15 and J usage is TRBJ2-2, with a weak D call TRBD1 (5 bases). The CDR3 is 13 residues long. Trimming removed 7 bases from V and 5 bases from J, with 11 bases in between. In germline, CDR1 is LNHNV, CDR2 YYDKDF (reference sequence).

This clonotype was seen repeatedly, ten times or more. The chain combines TRBV7-2 with TRBJ2-1; D possibly corresponds to TRBD2 (6 bases). The CDR3 is 13 residues long. Germline V lookup: CDR1 SGHTA, CDR2 FQGNSA. With 1 base removed from V and 7 bases from J, the gap between germline ends came to 8 bases. This CDR3 reads CASSLGLANEQFF. CDR3 nucleotide sequence: TGTGCCAGCAGCTTAGGGCTAGCGAATGAGCAGTTCTTC.

V usage is TRBV5-1 and J usage is TRBJ1-2, with D perhaps matching TRBD1 (5 bases). Germline loops: CDR1 SGHRS, CDR2 YFSETQ. V was clipped by 1 base and J by 3 bases, with 10 bases between them. The CDR3 length is 14 residues. CDR3 residues: CASSLYSGDYGYTF. The CDR3 bases are TGCGCCAGCAGCTTGTATTCGGGGGACTATGGCTACACCTTC.

This clonotype was seen more than once but under ten times. The chain uses TRBV6-2 or TRBV6-3 and TRBJ1-1; D might be TRBD1 (6 bases). This CDR3 is 13 amino acids long. Germline CDR1 reads MNHEY; CDR2 reads SVGEGT. Trimming cost V 4 bases and J 6 bases, with 12 bases left between them. For the CDR3, the DNA is TGTGCCAGCAGTTCGCCAGGGGTTTCTGAAGCTTTCTTT. Protein sequence: CASSSPGVSEAFF.

This clonotype was counted ten times or more. The chain combines TRBV4-1 with TRBJ1-1, with D unclear. The V end lost 1 base, the J end lost 5 bases, and 11 bases lay between the germline ends. CDR3 length: 14 amino acids. In germline, CDR1 is MGHRA, CDR2 YSYEKL. CDR3 nucleotide sequence: TGCGCCAGCAGCCAAGGCCCGGGATGGACTGAAGCTTTCTTT. Its translation is CASSQGPGWTEAFF.

This clonotype was picked up many times. The gene calls are TRBV7-2 and TRBJ2-7, with unresolved D. The CDR3 contains 12 residues. Deletions cut 4 bases from V and 2 bases from J, with 6 bases between. Germline V gives CDR1 SGHTA, CDR2 FQGNSA. CDR3 sequence: CASSSFPYEQYF. Written as DNA, the CDR3 is TGTGCCAGCAGCTCCTTTCCCTACGAGCAGTACTTC.

To note about this clonotype: A much more abundant neighbour one base away suggests this may be a read error. The chain has TRBV12-3 or TRBV12-4 and TRBJ2-3; a possible D gene is TRBD2 (7 bases). The CDR3 contains 15 residues. Trimming pared 6 bases from V and 6 bases from J, leaving 19 bases between. In DNA form, the CDR3 reads TGTGCCAGCAGCCCAGGACTAGGGGGGGGGGATACGCAGTATTTT. Protein product: CASSPGLGGGDTQYF.

In this sample, this clonotype turned up many times. This rearrangement joins TRBV5-1 to TRBJ2-1; 11 positions match TRBD2. From germline, CDR1 is SGHRS and CDR2 YFSETQ. There are 16 residues in the CDR3. V lost 4 bases to trimming and J lost 5 bases; unmatched junction nucleotides: 8. The CDR3 coding sequence is TGCGCCAGCAGCCTAACCCTAGCGGGGGGAAACAATGAGCAGTTCTTC. Protein sequence: CASSLTLAGGNNEQFF.

The sample holds many counts of this clonotype. V usage is TRBV24-1 and J usage is TRBJ2-7, with a weak D call TRBD2 (5 bases). The CDR3 extends over 15 amino acids. Trimming pared 0 bases from V and 2 bases from J, leaving 10 bases between. The germline CDR1 and CDR2 sequences are KGHDR and SFDVKD. CDR3 nucleotide sequence: TGTGCCACCAGTGATTTGCAGACGGGGACCTACGAGCAGTACGTC. Encoded protein: CATSDLQTGTYEQYV.